What follows are 21 T cell receptor beta chains derived from one specimen sequenced in a study of blood T cell repertoires in COVID-19. The repertoire was sequenced with immunoSEQ multiplex PCR; TCRdb's copy has only in-frame clones and lacks some. Here the sample spans 100,000 to 120,000 clones, less than 75% being singletons. Sequences were obtained from peripheral blood. The receptors stem from a woman between 55 and 75 years old with acute or convalescent COVID-19.

This clone was seen a handful of times. This chain links TRBV5-1 with TRBJ1-6; weak D call: TRBD1 (5 bases). The V end lost 1 base, the J end lost 6 bases, and 8 bases lay between the germline ends. The CDR3 is 14 residues long. Germline V gives CDR1 SGHRS, CDR2 YFSETQ. CDR3 amino acids: CASSLTGLNSPLHF. For the CDR3, the DNA is TGCGCCAGCAGCTTGACAGGTCTTAATTCACCCCTCCACTTT.

The chain employs TRBV9 and TRBJ2-1; TRBD2 is a possible D gene (6 bases). The CDR3 is 14 residues long. Germline loops: CDR1 SGDLS, CDR2 YYNGEE. V lost 4 bases and J 7 bases, leaving 15 bases between the germline ends. This CDR3 reads CASSPGDFRNEQFF. The CDR3 DNA reads as TGTGCCAGCAGCCCCGGGGACTTTAGGAATGAGCAGTTCTTC.

This clone has only a few counts. CDR3 in amino acids: CASRDSYGYTF. CDR3 in DNA: TGCGCCAGCAGAGACAGCTATGGCTACACCTTC. The V and J genes are TRBV10-1 and TRBJ1-2, with D maybe TRBD1 (5 bases). V was shortened by 6 bases and J by 4 bases, with 6 bases between the two germline ends. The CDR3 is 11 residues long. Germline assignment: CDR1 WNHNN and CDR2 SYGVQD (reference sequence).

The chain couples TRBV6-6 to TRBJ2-1, with 7 bases identical to TRBD2. This CDR3 is 14 amino acids long. CDR1 MNHNY and CDR2 SVGAGI come from the germline V gene (reference sequence). Trimming at V came to 2 bases and at J to 3 bases, leaving 1 base not matched to a gene. CDR3 loop: CASSYGGVYNEQFF. The CDR3 coding sequence is TGTGCCAGCAGTTACGGGGGGGTCTACAATGAGCAGTTCTTC.

V gene TRBV30 combines with J gene TRBJ2-7, with 7 bases aligning to TRBD1. This CDR3 has 12 residues. With 8 bases clipped from V and 2 bases from J, the junction kept 6 bases outside the gene matches. CDR1 is GTSNPN, CDR2 SVGIG, per germline (reference sequence). CDR3 sequence: CAGRDRPYEQYF. In DNA, the CDR3 is TGTGCCGGCCGGGACAGACCCTACGAGCAGTACTTC.

This chain links TRBV16 with TRBJ1-1; 9 bases are shared with TRBD1. Germline V lookup: CDR1 KGHSY, CDR2 FQNENV. V lost 7 bases, J lost 0 bases, and 6 bases stayed unmatched. This CDR3 spans 15 amino acids. CDR3 sequence reads: CASKRTGEMNTEAFF. CDR3 DNA sequence: TGTGCCAGCAAGAGGACAGGGGAAATGAACACTGAAGCTTTCTTT.

The rearrangement links TRBV29-1 to TRBJ1-1, with D possibly being TRBD1 (5 bases). CDR1 SQVTM and CDR2 ANQGSEA come from the germline V gene. The ends were cut back, 4 bases at V and 7 bases at J, with 10 bases in the middle. The CDR3 contains 11 residues. Here the CDR3 DNA reads TGCAGCGTTGTTACAGGTGGTGAAGCTTTCTTT. It yields the protein CSVVTGGEAFF. Based on the CDR3 plus reference TRBV29-1 and TRBJ1-1, the full variable domain is SAVISQKPSRDICQRGTSLTIQCQVDSQVTMMFWYRQQPGQSLTLIATANQGSEATYESGFVIDKFPISRPNLTFSTLTVSNMSPEDSSIYLCSVVTGGEAFFGQGTRLTVV.

The chain recombines TRBV4-3 with TRBJ1-3, with D perhaps matching TRBD1 (6 bases). The CDR3 sequence is 16 residues long. The V gene's germline CDR1 is LGHNA and CDR2 YSLEER. V was pared by 0 bases and J by 0 bases, with 9 bases between. CDR3 region: CASSQDRGGSGNTIYF. The CDR3 nucleotides read TGCGCCAGCAGCCAAGATAGGGGGGGCTCTGGAAACACCATATATTTT.

The chain combines TRBV30 with TRBJ1-2; 8 bases line up with TRBD1. CDR3 length: 12 residues. The germline V gene has CDR1 GTSNPN and CDR2 SVGIG (reference sequence). Trimming cost V 4 bases and J 7 bases; bases outside gene matches: 5. DNA for the CDR3: TGTGCCTGGACACCAGGGGGCGGTGGCTACACCTTC. Translated: CAWTPGGGGYTF.

The chain is built from TRBV2 and TRBJ1-3; TRBD1 is a possible D gene (6 bases). Per the germline V gene, CDR1 is SNHLY and CDR2 is FYNNEI. Trimming stripped 5 bases from V and 5 bases from J, with 13 bases between. CDR3 size: 14 residues. The CDR3, as DNA: TGTGCCAGCAGTCTCTGGGGGCCTAGAAACACCATATATTTT. This encodes CASSLWGPRNTIYF.

This clone is a singleton in its sample. This rearrangement joins TRBV2 to TRBJ1-5, with 8 positions matching TRBD1. Germline V gene sequence: CDR1 SNHLY, CDR2 FYNNEI. Trimming took 6 bases from V and 6 from J; bases not matched to a gene: 4. The CDR3 covers 13 residues. The CDR3: CASRGQAPQPQHF. CDR3 coding DNA: TGTGCCAGCAGGGGACAGGCCCCTCAGCCCCAGCATTTT. The variable domain in full, completed from reference TRBV2 and TRBJ1-5, reads EPEVTQTPSHQVTQMGQEVILRCVPISNHLYFYWYRQILGQKVEFLVSFYNNEISEKSEIFDDQFSVERPDGSNFTLKIRSTKLEDSAMYFCASRGQAPQPQHFGDGTRLSIL.

This chain connects TRBV9 to TRBJ2-3; the match to TRBD1 covers 8 bases. Germline V gene data show CDR1 as SGDLS and CDR2 as YYNGEE. This CDR3 contains 14 residues. V gave up 1 base and J gave up 6 bases; unmatched junction bases: 4. CDR3 in DNA: TGTGCCAGCAGCGTACCAGGGGGCTGGGATACGCAGTATTTT. It specifies CASSVPGGWDTQYF.

The genes are TRBV11-1 and TRBJ1-2; the D gene is possibly TRBD1 (6 bases). Trimming took 5 bases from V and 8 from J, leaving 15 bases between them. Germline assignment: CDR1 SGHAT and CDR2 FQDESV (reference sequence). The CDR3 loop spans 13 amino acids. Written as DNA, the CDR3 is TGTGCCAGCAGCCTCACAGGGTGGAACGGCTACACCTTC. Translation gives CASSLTGWNGYTF. Variable domain in full (rest from reference TRBV11-1 and TRBJ1-2): EAEVAQSPRYKITEKSQAVAFWCDPISGHATLYWYRQILGQGPELLVQFQDESVVDDSQLPKDRFSAERLKGVDSTLKIQPAELGDSAMYLCASSLTGWNGYTFGSGTRLTVV.

The chain's CDR3 is CASSLCDSVSSGNTIYF. CDR3 DNA sequence: TGTGCCAGCAGTTTATGTGACAGCGTTAGCTCTGGAAACACCATATATTTT. The chain joins TRBV27 to TRBJ1-3, with D perhaps TRBD1 (5 bases). The ends were cut back, 1 base at V and 0 bases at J, with 13 bases in the middle. This CDR3 contains 17 residues. The germline V gene encodes CDR1 MNHEY and CDR2 SMNVEV (reference sequence).

The chain employs TRBV3-1 (or the pseudogene TRBV3-2) and TRBJ1-6; 7 bases match TRBD1. The CDR3 has 16 residues. V dropped 4 bases and J dropped 2; count of bases not matched to a gene: 5. Germline V gives CDR1 LGHDT, CDR2 YNNKEL (reference sequence). This CDR3 reads CASSRTGTAYNSPLHF. CDR3 DNA: TGTGCCAGCAGCCGGACCGGGACAGCCTATAATTCACCCCTCCACTTT.

This chain joins TRBV19 and TRBJ1-5; 11 bases are shared with TRBD1. V lost 10 bases to trimming and J lost 3 bases; unmatched junction nucleotides: 5. The germline gives CDR1 LNHDA, CDR2 SQIVND (reference sequence). CDR3 length: 14 residues. The CDR3 bases are TGTGCCACCCGGACAGGGGGCCTCAATCAGCCCCAGCATTTT. Protein: CATRTGGLNQPQHF.

This clone has just a few counts. This sequence joins TRBV7-3 and TRBJ1-2; a weak D match, TRBD1 (5 bases). Germline CDR1 reads SGHTA; CDR2 reads FQGTGA. The CDR3 contains 14 residues. V lost 5 bases, J lost 7 bases, and 17 bases lay in between. The CDR3, as DNA: TGTGCCAGCAGCGTCACAGGTCGCACGAGTGGCTACACCTTC. Translation: CASSVTGRTSGYTF.

Ten or more counts support this clone. CDR3 coding DNA: TGTGCCAGCAGCAGACGGAGGCGCGAAGGGCAGTACTTC. It translates to CASSRRRREGQYF. The chain combines TRBV5-6 with TRBJ2-7; TRBD2 is a possible D gene (5 bases). The V gene lost 4 bases and the J gene lost 9 bases, with 17 bases spanning the gap. Germline V CDR1 and CDR2: SGHDT, YYEEEE. This CDR3 contains 13 residues.

J is TRBJ1-3 and V is TRBV19; 9 bases align to TRBD1. J was trimmed by 4 bases and V by 5 bases; bases with no gene match: 9. The CDR3 length is 16 residues. Germline CDR1 is LNHDA and CDR2 is SQIVND (reference sequence). In DNA form, the CDR3 reads TGTGCCAGTAGTGTAACCGGGACAGGGAGAGGAAACACCATATATTTT. Amino acids: CASSVTGTGRGNTIYF.

The chain is built from TRBV6-5 and TRBJ1-1; tentative D call: TRBD1 (5 bases). Trimming removed 7 bases from V and 1 base from J, with 10 bases in between. The CDR3 length is 13 residues. Germline loops: CDR1 MNHEY, CDR2 SVGAGI. The CDR3 region is CASTPGQNTEAFF. The CDR3 bases are TGTGCCAGCACCCCTGGACAGAACACTGAAGCTTTCTTT.

This chain connects TRBV19 to TRBJ2-2, with TRBD1 matching over 7 bases. Trimming at V came to 5 bases and at J to 7 bases, leaving 7 bases not matched to a gene. CDR3 length: 14 amino acids. The germline CDR1 and CDR2 sequences are LNHDA and SQIVND (reference sequence). CDR3 region: CASSQNRGNGELFF. The CDR3, as DNA: TGTGCCAGTAGTCAAAACAGGGGAAACGGGGAGCTGTTTTTT.